One and the same sample provided the 8 T cell receptor beta chains below, sequenced in a study of T cells after yellow fever vaccination. TCRdb reprocessed the 5' RACE reads with MiXCR, giving one entry per CDR3 protein. Altogether 250,000 to 400,000 distinct CDR3 sequences are present, 4.1% being singletons, with the ten largest covering under 30%. The starting material was PBMCs, obtained 5 days after the yellow fever booster vaccination. These receptors were taken from a man aged 18 to 35 who received the YFV17D yellow fever vaccine.

This clonotype was counted only a few times. The V gene is TRBV14, the J gene TRBJ1-3; D is possibly TRBD1 (5 bases). Germline loops: CDR1 SGHDN, CDR2 FVKESK. The CDR3 has 18 residues. The V end lost 4 bases, the J end lost 0 bases, and 19 bases lay between the germline ends. The CDR3 loop reads CASSPNPRQSYSGNTIYF. For the CDR3, the DNA is TGTGCCAGCAGCCCCAATCCCAGACAGAGCTACTCTGGAAACACCATATATTTT.

There are a few counts of this clonotype. The chain has TRBV10-1 and TRBJ2-3, with D perhaps matching TRBD2 (6 bases). Trimming removed 4 bases at V and 2 bases at J, with 10 bases between. The CDR3 consists of 14 residues. Looked up from germline, CDR1 is WNHNN and CDR2 is SYGVQD (reference sequence). CDR3 protein: CASSAGLDTDTQYF. The CDR3, as DNA: TGCGCCAGCAGTGCGGGACTGGACACAGATACGCAGTATTTT.

This clonotype turned up a few times. This chain connects TRBV11-1 to TRBJ2-7; D unclear. CDR1 is SGHAT, CDR2 FQDESV, per germline (reference sequence). This CDR3 region has 13 residues. V was trimmed by 5 bases and J by 3 bases, leaving 11 bases between them. Here the CDR3 reads CASSAKVDYEQYV. CDR3 nucleotides: TGTGCCAGCAGCGCCAAGGTGGACTACGAGCAGTACGTC.

This clonotype has at least ten counts. This sequence joins TRBV29-1 and TRBJ2-2; 10 nucleotides line up with TRBD1. This CDR3 has 14 amino acids. Germline lookup yields CDR1 SQVTM and CDR2 ANQGSEA. Trimming at V came to 6 bases and at J to 4 bases, leaving 5 bases not matched to a gene. CDR3 protein: CSVGQGVLTGELFF. CDR3 bases: TGCAGCGTAGGACAGGGGGTTCTCACCGGGGAGCTGTTTTTT.

This clonotype was seen repeatedly, ten times or more. The rearrangement joins TRBV29-1 to TRBJ1-5, with D possibly matching TRBD1 (5 bases). The CDR3 covers 15 residues. From germline, CDR1 is SQVTM and CDR2 ANQGSEA. The V gene lost 6 bases and the J gene lost 2 bases, with 17 bases spanning the gap. The CDR3 bases are TGCAGCGTCGCCGCCGGGGCGGATGGCAATCAGCCCCAGCATTTT. It translates to CSVAAGADGNQPQHF.

This clonotype was seen a handful of times. This chain links TRBV10-1 with TRBJ2-2, with a tentative D call TRBD2 (5 bases). Germline V gene sequence: CDR1 WNHNN, CDR2 SYGVQD (reference sequence). The CDR3 contains 14 residues. V was pared by 0 bases and J by 6 bases, with 8 bases between. DNA for the CDR3: TGCGCCAGCAGTGAGTCCGAGGAGGCCGGGGAGCTGTTTTTT. This sequence encodes CASSESEEAGELFF.

This clonotype has only a few counts. The CDR3 sequence: CASSRGEEQYF. The CDR3 DNA reads TGCGCCAGCAGCCGCGGTGAGGAGCAGTACTTC. The genes are TRBV4-1 and TRBJ2-7; D ambiguous. The CDR3 length is 11 residues. CDR1 and CDR2 from the germline V gene are MGHRA and YSYEKL. The V end lost 4 bases, the J end lost 7 bases, and 8 bases lay between the germline ends.

The V gene is TRBV28, the J gene TRBJ2-7; no reliable D call. Trimming shortened V by 2 bases and J by 2 bases, and 16 bases separated the two germline ends. The germline V gene encodes CDR1 MDHEN and CDR2 SYDVKM. The CDR3 is made up of 16 amino acids. DNA for the CDR3: TGTGCCAGCAGTTTAGGGTTCCGGTCCCCCCCCTACGAGCAGTACGTC. Translating gives CASSLGFRSPPYEQYV.